These T cell receptor beta chains were read from a single sample in a study of blood T cell repertoires in COVID-19. TCRdb's copy holds only in-frame clones and misses some; the assay was immunoSEQ multiplex PCR. The sample yields some 200,000 clones, approximately 80% seen once. The source material was peripheral blood. The receptors were sampled from a woman aged 80 or over with acute or convalescent COVID-19. The CDR3 runs from the conserved cysteine through the conserved F or W. The listing skips clone size in some rows; elsewhere it reads once, few, many or a size class.

clone size: -
V gene: TRBV6-5
J gene: TRBJ2-2
CDR3 protein: CASRDDRGPGGELFF

clone size: once
V gene: TRBV2
J gene: TRBJ1-2
CDR3 protein: CASSGPGQHYGYTF

clone size: -
V gene: TRBV6-5
J gene: TRBJ2-1
CDR3 protein: CASSYYPSGFRNEQFF

clone size: -
V gene: TRBV10-3
J gene: TRBJ2-3
CDR3 protein: CAISEVAGADTQYF

clone size: many
V gene: TRBV24-1
J gene: TRBJ2-1
CDR3 protein: CATSDRSGGRNNEQFF

clone size: once
V gene: TRBV21-1
J gene: TRBJ2-1
CDR3 protein: CASSKALSKRDNEQFF

clone size: -
V gene: TRBV9
J gene: TRBJ2-5
CDR3 protein: CASSIPSGGEETQYF

clone size: -
V gene: TRBV9
J gene: TRBJ1-2
CDR3 protein: CASSAPGERYTF

clone size: once
V gene: TRBV10-3
J gene: TRBJ2-3
CDR3 protein: CAIRDYTDTQYF

clone size: -
V gene: TRBV25-1
J gene: TRBJ2-5
CDR3 protein: CASSPQDRGRETQYF

clone size: -
V gene: TRBV7-6
J gene: TRBJ2-3
CDR3 protein: CASSLGSSNTDTQYF

clone size: -
V gene: TRBV6-2/TRBV6-3
J gene: TRBJ1-2
CDR3 protein: CASSRDSRNYGYTF

clone size: -
V gene: TRBV7-3
J gene: TRBJ2-3
CDR3 protein: CASSQTPGVGDTQYF

clone size: few
V gene: TRBV18
J gene: TRBJ1-5
CDR3 protein: CASSPPGGTSQPQHF

clone size: -
V gene: TRBV28
J gene: TRBJ1-4
CDR3 protein: CASRTGGSEKLFF

clone size: -
V gene: TRBV11-3
J gene: TRBJ2-1
CDR3 protein: CASSLLADNEQFF

clone size: once
V gene: TRBV9
J gene: TRBJ2-7
CDR3 protein: CASSPAGQGTYEQYF

clone size: -
V gene: TRBV27
J gene: TRBJ1-1
CDR3 protein: CASSFRTVMNTEAFF

clone size: once
V gene: TRBV9
J gene: TRBJ1-4
CDR3 protein: CASSPSQREINEKLFF

clone size: -
V gene: TRBV21-1
J gene: TRBJ2-5
CDR3 protein: CASSKWLQGPVTQYF

clone size: -
V gene: TRBV7-2
J gene: TRBJ2-1
CDR3 protein: CASSLAAGVLNEQFF

clone size: -
V gene: TRBV9
J gene: TRBJ2-7
CDR3 protein: CASSPGFGSSYEQYF

clone size: -
V gene: TRBV7-9
J gene: TRBJ2-7
CDR3 protein: CASSRGGQGNEQYF

clone size: few
V gene: TRBV11-2
J gene: TRBJ2-7
CDR3 protein: CASSLGTSSYEQYF

clone size: -
V gene: TRBV24-1
J gene: TRBJ1-2
CDR3 protein: CATSDSPGTPRYGYTF

clone size: few
V gene: TRBV28
J gene: TRBJ2-7
CDR3 protein: CASSLLASASSYEQYF

clone size: once
V gene: TRBV2
J gene: TRBJ2-3
CDR3 protein: CASSALAGADSSTDTQYF

clone size: -
V gene: TRBV28
J gene: TRBJ2-7
CDR3 protein: CASSSLPGLAAYEQYF

clone size: once
V gene: TRBV5-4
J gene: TRBJ1-4
CDR3 protein: CASSRGGRGGLTNEKLFF

clone size: -
V gene: TRBV7-2
J gene: TRBJ1-3
CDR3 protein: CASSPLAGSGNTIYF

clone size: -
V gene: TRBV5-6
J gene: TRBJ2-5
CDR3 protein: CASSWLAGGRGSETQYF

clone size: many
V gene: TRBV5-1
J gene: TRBJ1-6
CDR3 protein: CASSLVANF

clone size: -
V gene: TRBV19
J gene: TRBJ1-5
CDR3 protein: CASSITQGAGNQPQHF

clone size: few
V gene: TRBV28
J gene: TRBJ2-7
CDR3 protein: CASSFVAGAYEQYF

clone size: -
V gene: TRBV11-2
J gene: TRBJ1-6
CDR3 protein: CASSLRDSYNSPLHF

clone size: -
V gene: TRBV6-5
J gene: TRBJ1-4
CDR3 protein: CASRILGVGEKLFF

clone size: -
V gene: TRBV7-2
J gene: TRBJ2-5
CDR3 protein: CASSPRTSGRGETQYF

clone size: -
V gene: TRBV11-3
J gene: TRBJ1-1
CDR3 protein: CASSLEGQGTDEAFF

clone size: -
V gene: TRBV5-4
J gene: TRBJ2-2
CDR3 protein: CASSRGTLNTGELFF

clone size: -
V gene: TRBV3-1/TRBV3-2
J gene: TRBJ1-5
CDR3 protein: CASSQGRAAYSNQPQHF

clone size: once
V gene: TRBV29-1
J gene: TRBJ2-3
CDR3 protein: CSAEGTGRPDTQYF

clone size: -
V gene: TRBV2
J gene: TRBJ1-5
CDR3 protein: CASSSFSNQPQHF

clone size: -
V gene: TRBV5-1
J gene: TRBJ1-1
CDR3 protein: CASSLFGTIGNTEAFF

clone size: -
V gene: TRBV18
J gene: TRBJ1-2
CDR3 protein: CASSLDWGPDYGYTF

clone size: -
V gene: TRBV7-2
J gene: TRBJ2-3
CDR3 protein: CASSSGGRTQYF

clone size: -
V gene: TRBV19
J gene: TRBJ1-6
CDR3 protein: CASRSQSGSRYSPLHF

clone size: -
V gene: TRBV27
J gene: TRBJ2-7
CDR3 protein: CASSSPTSGSIFEQYF

clone size: -
V gene: TRBV19
J gene: TRBJ1-2
CDR3 protein: CASKLGQAEVNYGYTF

clone size: -
V gene: TRBV7-3
J gene: TRBJ2-2
CDR3 protein: CASSLSLRTSGGAGELFF

clone size: -
V gene: TRBV7-6
J gene: TRBJ1-4
CDR3 protein: CASSLAATGGGEKLFF

clone size: -
V gene: TRBV28
J gene: TRBJ1-5
CDR3 protein: CASRPGQGDAGPQHF

clone size: -
V gene: TRBV9
J gene: TRBJ2-1
CDR3 protein: CASSVAPGRNEQFF

clone size: once
V gene: TRBV10-3
J gene: TRBJ1-5
CDR3 protein: CAISETVDQPQHF

clone size: -
V gene: TRBV27
J gene: TRBJ2-7
CDR3 protein: CASRLTQGSYEQYF

clone size: -
V gene: TRBV5-1
J gene: TRBJ2-2
CDR3 protein: CASHESTGELFF